One sample yielded the 14 T cell receptor beta chains listed below, sequenced in a study of cytomegalovirus exposure and HLA in healthy donors. This PCR relied on a set of 60 Vbeta primers and 13 Jbeta primers. TCRdb's copy holds only in-frame clones and misses some; the assay was immunoSEQ multiplex PCR. The data show 150,000 to 200,000 clones, under 85% seen once. The sample consisted of PBMCs. All receptors come from a woman in her thirties in good health and CMV-seronegative.

The J gene is TRBJ1-5, the V gene TRBV27; TRBD1 might be the D (6 bases). The CDR3 has 13 residues. With 5 bases removed from V and 6 bases from J, the gap between germline ends came to 11 bases. Germline-derived CDR1 and CDR2 are MNHEY and SMNVEV (reference sequence). DNA of the CDR3: TGTGCCAGCAGTATCCAGGGGATTCAGCCCCAGCATTTT. This translates into CASSIQGIQPQHF.

The CDR3 here is CASSQDWPNTEAFF. CDR3 in DNA: TGCGCCAGCAGCCAAGATTGGCCGAACACTGAAGCTTTCTTT. The chain has TRBV4-3 and TRBJ1-1; D not certain. V gave up 0 bases and J gave up 1 base, with 6 bases separating them. Germline CDR1 LGHNA, CDR2 YSLEER. CDR3 length: 14 amino acids.

V gene TRBV6-1 combines with J gene TRBJ2-2, with 11 bases lining up with TRBD1. CDR3 length equals 20 residues. V gave up 4 bases and J gave up 6 bases; unmatched junction bases: 19. Germline V gene data show CDR1 as MNHNS and CDR2 as SASEGT. Here the CDR3 DNA reads TGTGCCAGCAGTGGACGCCCGCCTCCGGGACAGGGGGAATATCCCGGGGAGCTGTTTTTT. It specifies CASSGRPPPGQGEYPGELFF.

V and J are TRBV7-9 and TRBJ2-7; tentative D call: TRBD2 (5 bases). The germline CDR1 and CDR2 sequences are SEHNR and FQNEAQ (reference sequence). V lost 5 bases and J 3 bases, leaving 17 bases between the germline ends. CDR3 length: 15 amino acids. Here the CDR3 reads CASSHSSSYHYEQYF. The CDR3 DNA reads TGTGCCAGCAGCCACTCTTCTAGCTACCACTACGAGCAGTACTTC. The full variable domain, completed using reference TRBV7-9 and TRBJ2-7, is DTGVSQNPRHKITKRGQNVTFRCDPISEHNRLYWYRQTLGQGPEFLTYFQNEAQLEKSRLLSDRFSAERPKGSFSTLEIQRTEQGDSAMYLCASSHSSSYHYEQYFGPGTRLTVT.

The chain is built from TRBV18 and TRBJ1-1, with a possible D match to TRBD1 (5 bases). Germline CDR1 reads KGHSH; CDR2 reads LQKENI. CDR3 length equals 14 residues. V lost 2 bases to trimming and J lost 1 base, with 8 bases between them. CDR3 in DNA: TGTGCCAGCTCACCAGGGGCAGGGAACACTGAAGCTTTCTTT. Translated, it gives CASSPGAGNTEAFF.

V is TRBV6-1 and J is TRBJ2-7, with a tentative D call TRBD2 (6 bases). The CDR3 length is 16 residues. From germline, CDR1 is MNHNS and CDR2 SASEGT. With 4 bases removed from V and 5 bases from J, the gap between germline ends came to 21 bases. CDR3 DNA: TGTGCCAGCAGTGGTACGGGCGGGGCCCCAACACACGAGCAGTACTTC. Amino acid sequence: CASSGTGGAPTHEQYF.

J is TRBJ1-2 and V is TRBV6-5; TRBD1 agrees at 9 bases. This CDR3 comprises 12 residues. Germline CDR1 reads MNHEY; CDR2 reads SVGAGI. Trimming removed 11 bases from V and 2 bases from J; junction bases left unmatched: 3. Here the CDR3 reads CAATGGNYGYTF. The CDR3 DNA reads as TGTGCCGCGACAGGGGGAAACTATGGCTACACCTTC.

V usage is TRBV29-1 and J usage is TRBJ1-1; 8 bases fit TRBD1. Trimming at V came to 7 bases and at J to 11 bases, leaving 0 bases not matched to a gene. Per germline, CDR1 SQVTM and CDR2 ANQGSEA. CDR3 length equals 8 residues. In nucleotides, the CDR3 is TGCAGCGGGGACAGGGCTTTCTTT. Amino acids: CSGDRAFF.

The J gene is TRBJ1-1, the V gene TRBV13; 9 positions agree with TRBD1. CDR1 is PRHDT and CDR2 is FYEKMQ in the germline V gene (reference sequence). This CDR3 is 17 amino acids long. With V trimmed by 3 bases and J by 2 bases, 10 bases remained unmatched. In DNA, the CDR3 is TGTGCCAGCAGCTTGCGTACTCCGGGACAGGGAAACACTGAAGCTTTCTTT. Its protein product is CASSLRTPGQGNTEAFF.

The chain employs TRBV1 and TRBJ1-1; the table's D call, TRBD1, has no DNA check behind it. TRBV1 is reported as a pseudogene. The CDR3 sequence is 18 residues long. In nucleotides, the CDR3 is TGCACCAGCAGCCAAGATAGGACAGGGCGGTGGCTGAACACTGAAGCTTTCTTT. Protein sequence: CTSSQDRTGRWLNTEAFF.

CDR3 DNA: TGTGCCAGCAGTTTATCGTTTTCTAGCAATCAGCCCCAGCATTTT. Translation: CASSLSFSSNQPQHF. The chain is built from TRBV2 and TRBJ1-5; D remains ambiguous. The CDR3 is 15 amino acids. The V end was cut by 5 bases, the J end by 0 bases, with 11 bases between. The V gene's germline CDR1 is SNHLY and CDR2 FYNNEI.

The chain carries TRBV7-9 and TRBJ2-2, with D possibly matching TRBD1 (6 bases). Trimming pared 0 bases from V and 1 base from J, leaving 9 bases between. Germline V gene lookup returns CDR1 SEHNR and CDR2 FQNEAQ (reference sequence). This CDR3 has 16 amino acids. The CDR3 protein is CASSLASTGNTGELFF. The CDR3 DNA reads TGTGCCAGCAGCTTAGCGTCGACAGGGAACACCGGGGAGCTGTTTTTT.

The gene calls are TRBV28 and TRBJ1-2, with 12 bases fitting TRBD1. Trimming cost V 5 bases and J 3 bases; bases outside gene matches: 13. Looked up from germline, CDR1 is MDHEN and CDR2 is SYDVKM. The CDR3 runs 18 residues. CDR3 sequence reads: CASSPGTGGQVLYYGYTF. The CDR3 DNA sequence: TGTGCCAGCAGTCCCGGGACAGGGGGCCAGGTTCTTTACTATGGCTACACCTTC.

The CDR3 nucleotides are TGTGCCATCAGTGAGTCGGGTGCAAGGCGGATCTCCTACAATGAGCAGTTCTTC. This encodes CAISESGARRISYNEQFF. J is TRBJ2-1 and V is TRBV10-3, with unresolved D. This CDR3 is built from 18 residues. Germline V gene data show CDR1 as ENHRY and CDR2 as SYGVKD. The germline V and J ends were trimmed by 0 bases and 0 bases, with 15 bases remaining between them.